Sequencing of this T cell receptor beta chain was carried out in a study of PD-L1 blockade in urothelial cancer. Noted time point: peripheral blood 6 weeks after treatment start. Libraries were prepared by immunoSEQ multiplex PCR; TCRdb keeps only in-frame clonotypes and omits some of them. The table records around 24,000 clones, more than 70% of them present only once. This material consisted of PBMCs, taken around atezolizumab (anti-PD-L1) treatment. This sequence was found in a man aged 65-85 years with urothelial cancer.

CDR3 DNA: TGTGCCAGCTCAATAGGGACAGTTTGGGGCAATGAGCAGTTCTTC. Translating it yields CASSIGTVWGNEQFF. The V gene is TRBV18, the J gene TRBJ2-1; 7 nucleotides agree with TRBD1. This CDR3 comprises 15 residues. CDR1 and CDR2 (germline): KGHSH, LQKENI. Losses at the gene ends were 5 bases for V and 6 bases for J; bases not matched to a gene: 10.